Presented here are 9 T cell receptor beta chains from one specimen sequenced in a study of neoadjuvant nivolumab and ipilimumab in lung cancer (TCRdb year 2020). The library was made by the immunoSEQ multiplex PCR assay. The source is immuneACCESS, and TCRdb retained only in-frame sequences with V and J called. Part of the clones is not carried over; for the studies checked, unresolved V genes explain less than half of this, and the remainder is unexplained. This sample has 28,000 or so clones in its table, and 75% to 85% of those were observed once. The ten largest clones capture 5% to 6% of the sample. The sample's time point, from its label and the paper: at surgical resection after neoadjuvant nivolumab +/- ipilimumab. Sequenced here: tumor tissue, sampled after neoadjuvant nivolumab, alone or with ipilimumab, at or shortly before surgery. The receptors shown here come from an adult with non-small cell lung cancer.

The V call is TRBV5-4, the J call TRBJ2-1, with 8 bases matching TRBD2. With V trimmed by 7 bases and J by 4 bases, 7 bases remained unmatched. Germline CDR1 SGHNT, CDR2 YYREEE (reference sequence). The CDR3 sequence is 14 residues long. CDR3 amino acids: CASSKTSGYNEQFF. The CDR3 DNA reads TGTGCCAGCTCGAAAACTAGCGGATACAATGAGCAGTTCTTC.

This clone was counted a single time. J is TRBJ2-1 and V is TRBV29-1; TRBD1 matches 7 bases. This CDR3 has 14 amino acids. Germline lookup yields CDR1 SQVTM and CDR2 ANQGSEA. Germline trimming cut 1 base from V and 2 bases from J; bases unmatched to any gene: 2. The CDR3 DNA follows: TGCAGCGTTGAAGGGACAGGCGCCTACAATGAGCAGTTCTTC. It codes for CSVEGTGAYNEQFF.

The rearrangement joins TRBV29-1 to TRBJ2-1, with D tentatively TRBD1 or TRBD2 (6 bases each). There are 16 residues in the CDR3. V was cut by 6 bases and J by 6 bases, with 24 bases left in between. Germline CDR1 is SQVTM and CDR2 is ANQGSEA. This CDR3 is CSVGPYLGRGGNEQFF. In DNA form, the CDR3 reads TGCAGCGTCGGGCCCTATTTGGGCAGGGGAGGCAATGAGCAGTTCTTC.

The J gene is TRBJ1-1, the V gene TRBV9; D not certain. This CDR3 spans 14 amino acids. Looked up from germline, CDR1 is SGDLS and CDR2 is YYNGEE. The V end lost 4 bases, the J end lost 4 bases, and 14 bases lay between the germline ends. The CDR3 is CASSSSTTVTEAFF. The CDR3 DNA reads TGTGCCAGCAGCTCCTCAACGACGGTCACTGAAGCTTTCTTT.

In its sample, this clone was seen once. The CDR3 is CASRAEPPGLAEFF. CDR3 DNA sequence: TGTGCCAGCAGAGCCGAACCTCCGGGACTAGCCGAGTTCTTC. The rearrangement joins TRBV7-9 to TRBJ2-1, with 9 nucleotides matching TRBD2. The CDR3 length is 14 residues. CDR1 and CDR2 from the germline V gene are SEHNR and FQNEAQ (reference sequence). J lost 14 bases, V lost 6 bases, and 14 bases had no gene match.

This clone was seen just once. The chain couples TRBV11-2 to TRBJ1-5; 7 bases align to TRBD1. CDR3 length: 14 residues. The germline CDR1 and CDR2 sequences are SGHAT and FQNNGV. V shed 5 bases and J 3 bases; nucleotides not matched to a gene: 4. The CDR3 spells CASSQDRYNQPQHF. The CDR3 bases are TGTGCCAGCAGCCAGGACAGGTACAATCAGCCCCAGCATTTT.

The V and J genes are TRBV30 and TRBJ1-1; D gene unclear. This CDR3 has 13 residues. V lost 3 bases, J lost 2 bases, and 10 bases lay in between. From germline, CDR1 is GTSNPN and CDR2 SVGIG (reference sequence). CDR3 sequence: CAWRLDGNTEAFF. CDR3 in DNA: TGTGCCTGGAGATTGGACGGTAACACTGAAGCTTTCTTT.

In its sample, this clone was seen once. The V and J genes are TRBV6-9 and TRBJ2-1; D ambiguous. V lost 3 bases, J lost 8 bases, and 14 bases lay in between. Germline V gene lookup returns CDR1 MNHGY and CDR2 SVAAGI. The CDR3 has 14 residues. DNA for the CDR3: TGTGCCAGCAGTTACTCCCGGGCCCCAGATGAGCAGTTCTTC. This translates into CASSYSRAPDEQFF.

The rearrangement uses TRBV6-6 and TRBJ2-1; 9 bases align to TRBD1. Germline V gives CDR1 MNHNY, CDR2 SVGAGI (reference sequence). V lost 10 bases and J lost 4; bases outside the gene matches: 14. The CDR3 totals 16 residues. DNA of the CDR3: TGTGCCACTGGGGACAGGGACGTAAATCCATACAATGAGCAGTTCTTC. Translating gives CATGDRDVNPYNEQFF.